This T cell receptor beta chain was recorded in a study of CD8 T cells in acute hepatitis C reinfection. Whole-study findings and limits: Under 15 public clonotypes were found regardless of outcome. All groups preferentially used TRBV04 and TRBV06, which was not due to overrepresentation in the naive pool. NS3-1073 specific repertoires were highly diverse across all groups.

The V segment lost 4 bases and the J segment 0 bases; nucleotides outside the gene matches: 14. CDR3 length equals 20 residues. From germline, CDR1 is PRHDT and CDR2 FYEKMQ (reference sequence). Time point meaning: naive CD8 control sorted from an acute-time-point sample. A remark on this clone: Its target is not known.

Data came from immunoSEQ multiplex PCR; TCRdb stores just in-frame clones and leaves some out. The top ten clones hold 0.5% of a sample with about 38,000 clones, about 86% of them seen once. Sequencing was performed on naive CD8+ T cells from PBMCs. The V and J genes are TRBV13 and TRBJ2-3; TRBD2 aligns across 12 bases. The TCR comes from a man aged 30 to 39 with chronic hepatitis C. The CDR3: CASSSLTGTSGPTSTDTQYF. The CDR3 region has the DNA TGTGCCAGCAGCTCCCTCACCGGGACTAGCGGGCCGACAAGCACAGATACGCAGTATTTT.